This T cell receptor beta chain was retrieved from a study of T cell responses to AZD1222 COVID-19 vaccine. The V and J ends lost 4 bases and 1 base respectively, with 10 bases between them. The CDR3 is 13 residues long. Germline assignment: CDR1 SQVTM and CDR2 ANQGSEA. Sequencing used immunoSEQ multiplex PCR; TCRdb keeps in-frame clones, though not all of them. Found here are around 130,000 clones, 93% of them singletons; the top ten hold about 3%. This TCR came from an adult in good health. The material was peripheral blood, obtained on day 0 of AZD1222 vaccination. The chain links TRBV29-1 to TRBJ1-1; D call uncertain. The CDR3, as DNA: TGCAGCGTTGCCCTGGAACGGAACACTGAAGCTTTCTTT. Translating it yields CSVALERNTEAFF.